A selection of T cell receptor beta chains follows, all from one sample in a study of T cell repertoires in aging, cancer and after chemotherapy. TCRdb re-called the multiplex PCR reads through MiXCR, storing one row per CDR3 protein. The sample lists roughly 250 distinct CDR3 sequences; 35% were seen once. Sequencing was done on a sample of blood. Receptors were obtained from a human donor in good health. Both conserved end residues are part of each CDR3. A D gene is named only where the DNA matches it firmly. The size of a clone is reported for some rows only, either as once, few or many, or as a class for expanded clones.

CDR3 protein: CASSRELGNEKLFF; CDR3 DNA: TGCGCCAGCAGCCGTGAGTTGGGGAATGAAAAACTGTTTTTT; J gene: TRBJ1-4; V gene: TRBV4-1; clone size: medium-sized; D gene: NA
CDR3 protein: CSAPNSYDRSGYTF; CDR3 DNA: TGCAGTGCTCCTAATAGCTATGACAGGTCCGGCTACACCTTC; J gene: TRBJ1-2; V gene: TRBV20-1; clone size: large; D gene: NA
CDR3 protein: CASRDTEYYGYTF; CDR3 DNA: TGTGCCAGCAGAGACACTGAATACTATGGCTACACCTTC; J gene: TRBJ1-2; V gene: TRBV28; clone size: medium-sized; D gene: NA
CDR3 protein: CASSLRGGRIETQYF; CDR3 DNA: TGTGCCAGCAGCTTACGGGGGGGCCGGATAGAGACCCAGTACTTC; J gene: TRBJ2-5; V gene: TRBV11-1; clone size: hyperexpanded; D gene: TRBD2
CDR3 protein: CSASFWLAGGPSYNEQFF; CDR3 DNA: TGCAGTGCTAGTTTTTGGCTAGCGGGGGGGCCTTCCTACAATGAGCAGTTCTTC; J gene: TRBJ2-1; V gene: TRBV20-1; clone size: medium-sized; D gene: TRBD2
CDR3 protein: CASSLVSGHNTGELFF; CDR3 DNA: TGTGCCAGCAGTTTAGTATCTGGACACAACACCGGGGAGCTGTTTTTT; J gene: TRBJ2-2; V gene: TRBV12-3/TRBV12-4; clone size: hyperexpanded; D gene: NA
CDR3 protein: CASSLSPNYGYTF; CDR3 DNA: TGTGCCAGCAGTTTATCACCTAACTATGGCTACACCTTC; J gene: TRBJ1-2; V gene: TRBV27; clone size: few; D gene: NA
CDR3 protein: CASSLGGAGTGELFF; CDR3 DNA: TGTGCCAGCAGTTTAGGGGGCGCGGGCACCGGGGAGCTGTTTTTT; J gene: TRBJ2-2; V gene: TRBV12-3/TRBV12-4; clone size: NA; D gene: NA
CDR3 protein: CASRSQGNTEAFF; CDR3 DNA: TGTGCCAGCAGGAGCCAGGGGAACACTGAAGCTTTCTTT; J gene: TRBJ1-1; V gene: TRBV6-4; clone size: large; D gene: NA
CDR3 protein: CAAGWGGSNSPLHF; CDR3 DNA: TGTGCCGCGGGGTGGGGGGGCTCTAATTCACCCCTCCACTTT; J gene: TRBJ1-6; V gene: TRBV27; clone size: NA; D gene: NA
CDR3 protein: CASTPGRGLANTGELFF; CDR3 DNA: TGTGCCAGCACCCCCGGTAGAGGATTAGCGAACACCGGGGAGCTGTTTTTT; J gene: TRBJ2-2; V gene: TRBV11-1; clone size: once; D gene: NA
CDR3 protein: CASSIVGQINQPQHF; CDR3 DNA: TGTGCCAGTAGTATCGTTGGGCAGATCAATCAGCCCCAGCATTTT; J gene: TRBJ1-5; V gene: TRBV19; clone size: NA; D gene: NA
CDR3 protein: CSASFWLAGGSYNEQFF; CDR3 DNA: TGCAGTGCTAGTTTTTGGCTAGCGGGAGGTTCCTACAATGAGCAGTTCTTC; J gene: TRBJ2-1; V gene: TRBV20-1; clone size: NA; D gene: TRBD2
CDR3 protein: CASSLEGGGGGEQFF; CDR3 DNA: TGTGCCAGCAGCTTAGAGGGTGGGGGGGGCGGAGAGCAGTTCTTC; J gene: TRBJ2-1; V gene: TRBV11-2; clone size: NA; D gene: NA
CDR3 protein: CASSNREVPYEQYF; CDR3 DNA: TGTGCCAGCAGTAACAGGGAGGTCCCCTACGAGCAGTACTTC; J gene: TRBJ2-7; V gene: TRBV6-1; clone size: NA; D gene: NA
CDR3 protein: CASSLRQGNEKLFF; CDR3 DNA: TGTGCCAGCAGCCTTAGACAGGGTAATGAAAAACTGTTTTTT; J gene: TRBJ1-4; V gene: TRBV7-9; clone size: medium-sized; D gene: TRBD1
CDR3 protein: CASSATSLNEQFF; CDR3 DNA: TGTGCCAGCAGCGCTACTAGCCTTAATGAGCAGTTCTTC; J gene: TRBJ2-1; V gene: TRBV28; clone size: few; D gene: NA
CDR3 protein: CASSLTGTGVGNQPQHF; CDR3 DNA: TGTGCCAGTAGCCTCACCGGGACAGGGGTCGGCAATCAGCCCCAGCATTTT; J gene: TRBJ1-5; V gene: TRBV19; clone size: NA; D gene: TRBD1
CDR3 protein: CASSLPETGANVLTF; CDR3 DNA: TGTGCCAGCAGCTTACCGGAGACTGGGGCCAACGTCCTGACTTTC; J gene: TRBJ2-6; V gene: TRBV7-9; clone size: NA; D gene: NA
CDR3 protein: CASSLRGGTDTQYF; CDR3 DNA: TGTGCCAGCAGCTTACGGGGGGGCACAGATACGCAGTATTTT; J gene: TRBJ2-3; V gene: TRBV7-9; clone size: NA; D gene: TRBD2
CDR3 protein: CASTLPPSGSHEQYF; CDR3 DNA: TGTGCCAGCACCCTGCCCCCCAGCGGGAGCCACGAGCAGTACTTC; J gene: TRBJ2-7; V gene: TRBV6-4; clone size: NA; D gene: TRBD2
CDR3 protein: CAWSVRGNTEAFF; CDR3 DNA: TGTGCCTGGAGTGTAAGGGGGAACACTGAAGCTTTCTTT; J gene: TRBJ1-1; V gene: TRBV30; clone size: large; D gene: NA
CDR3 protein: CASTPLAGVIVETQYF; CDR3 DNA: TGTGCCAGCACCCCCCTAGCGGGGGTTATTGTGGAGACCCAGTACTTC; J gene: TRBJ2-5; V gene: TRBV7-2; clone size: large; D gene: TRBD2
CDR3 protein: CASSLRGGSSYNEQFF; CDR3 DNA: TGTGCCAGCAGTTTAAGGGGGGGGAGCTCCTACAATGAGCAGTTCTTC; J gene: TRBJ2-1; V gene: TRBV6-5; clone size: few; D gene: NA
CDR3 protein: CSGGKGLNYEQYF; CDR3 DNA: TGCAGCGGGGGAAAGGGACTAAACTACGAGCAGTACTTC; J gene: TRBJ2-7; V gene: TRBV29-1; clone size: NA; D gene: TRBD2
CDR3 protein: CASSPLVAGGGTQYF; CDR3 DNA: TGTGCCAGCTCACCATTGGTAGCGGGAGGGGGGACCCAGTACTTC; J gene: TRBJ2-5; V gene: TRBV18; clone size: NA; D gene: TRBD2
CDR3 protein: CAPAPLHF; CDR3 DNA: TGTGCCCCCGCCCCCCTCCACTTT; J gene: TRBJ1-6; V gene: TRBV9; clone size: few; D gene: NA
CDR3 protein: CASSYSLAGELFF; CDR3 DNA: TGTGCCAGCAGTTACTCCCTCGCCGGGGAGCTGTTTTTT; J gene: TRBJ2-2; V gene: TRBV6-5; clone size: hyperexpanded; D gene: NA
CDR3 protein: CASGPRAGGAGGYTF; CDR3 DNA: TGTGCCAGCGGACCGCGGGCTGGGGGGGCGGGTGGCTACACCTTC; J gene: TRBJ1-2; V gene: TRBV6-5; clone size: hyperexpanded; D gene: NA
CDR3 protein: CASSLAGTGGQETQYF; CDR3 DNA: TGCGCCAGCAGCTTGGCTGGGACGGGGGGGCAGGAGACCCAGTACTTC; J gene: TRBJ2-5; V gene: TRBV5-1; clone size: large; D gene: TRBD2
CDR3 protein: CATSRGPDTDTQYF; CDR3 DNA: TGTGCCACCAGCAGGGGGCCGGACACAGATACGCAGTATTTT; J gene: TRBJ2-3; V gene: TRBV15; clone size: hyperexpanded; D gene: NA
CDR3 protein: CASNPGAYNEQFF; CDR3 DNA: TGTGCCAGCAACCCAGGGGCCTACAATGAGCAGTTCTTC; J gene: TRBJ2-1; V gene: TRBV2; clone size: NA; D gene: NA
CDR3 protein: CASSQDDLAGGPRKSYEQYF; CDR3 DNA: TGCGCCAGCAGCCAAGATGACCTAGCGGGAGGGCCGAGAAAGTCCTACGAGCAGTACTTC; J gene: TRBJ2-7; V gene: TRBV4-1; clone size: few; D gene: TRBD2
CDR3 protein: CASSQGAGQGYNEQFF; CDR3 DNA: TGTGCCAGCAGCCAAGGTGCGGGACAGGGCTACAATGAGCAGTTCTTC; J gene: TRBJ2-1; V gene: TRBV4-2; clone size: large; D gene: TRBD1
CDR3 protein: CASSRDRDYSGYTF; CDR3 DNA: TGTGCCAGCTCACGGGACAGGGACTACTCTGGCTACACCTTC; J gene: TRBJ1-2; V gene: TRBV18; clone size: few; D gene: TRBD1
CDR3 protein: CASSSDVGEAFF; CDR3 DNA: TGTGCCAGCAGTTCAGACGTGGGTGAAGCTTTCTTT; J gene: TRBJ1-1; V gene: TRBV6-1; clone size: NA; D gene: NA
CDR3 protein: CASSFRQTINYGYTF; CDR3 DNA: TGTGCCAGCAGCTTTAGACAGACTATTAACTATGGCTACACCTTC; J gene: TRBJ1-2; V gene: TRBV5-4; clone size: large; D gene: NA
CDR3 protein: CASGAYRGQETQYF; CDR3 DNA: TGTGCCAGCGGGGCGTACAGGGGGCAAGAGACCCAGTACTTC; J gene: TRBJ2-5; V gene: TRBV7-2; clone size: NA; D gene: TRBD1
CDR3 protein: CASSPASGTGGNEQYF; CDR3 DNA: TGTGCCAGCAGTCCAGCCAGCGGGACAGGGGGCAACGAGCAGTACTTC; J gene: TRBJ2-7; V gene: TRBV6-6; clone size: hyperexpanded; D gene: TRBD1
CDR3 protein: CASSFGGSTDTQYF; CDR3 DNA: TGTGCCAGCAGCTTTGGTGGGAGCACAGATACGCAGTATTTT; J gene: TRBJ2-3; V gene: TRBV7-7; clone size: medium-sized; D gene: NA
CDR3 protein: CASSLTGTSYGYTF; CDR3 DNA: TGTGCCAGTAGCCTCACCGGGACAAGCTATGGCTACACCTTC; J gene: TRBJ1-2; V gene: TRBV19; clone size: NA; D gene: NA